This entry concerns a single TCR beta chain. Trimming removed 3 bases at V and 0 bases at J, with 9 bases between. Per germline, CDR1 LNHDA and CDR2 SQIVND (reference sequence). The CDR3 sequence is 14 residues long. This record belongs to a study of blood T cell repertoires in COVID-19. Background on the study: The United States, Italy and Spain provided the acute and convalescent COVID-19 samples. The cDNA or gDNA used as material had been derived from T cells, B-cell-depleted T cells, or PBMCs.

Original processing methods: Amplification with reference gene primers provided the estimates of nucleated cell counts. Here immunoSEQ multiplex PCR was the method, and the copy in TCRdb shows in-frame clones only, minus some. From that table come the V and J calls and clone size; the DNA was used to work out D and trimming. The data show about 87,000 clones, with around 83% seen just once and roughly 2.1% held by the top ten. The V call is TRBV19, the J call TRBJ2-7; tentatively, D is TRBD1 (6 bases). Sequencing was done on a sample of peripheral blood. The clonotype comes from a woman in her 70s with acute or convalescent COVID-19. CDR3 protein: CASSIARGSYEQYF. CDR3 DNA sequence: TGTGCCAGTAGTATCGCCAGGGGCTCCTACGAGCAGTACTTC.